This TCR beta chain was identified during a study of cytomegalovirus exposure and HLA in healthy donors. This clone was detected only a few times. PCR involved 60 Vbeta and 13 Jbeta primers. The method was immunoSEQ multiplex PCR; TCRdb's version includes in-frame clones alone and lacks a portion of them. The sample has around 120,000 clones, 55% to 65% seen once. The V end lost 6 bases, the J end lost 6 bases, and 12 bases lay between the germline ends. This CDR3 contains 13 residues. Looked up from germline, CDR1 is MNHEY and CDR2 is SMNVEV (reference sequence). The receptor was derived from a man aged 35 to 55 in good health and CMV-seropositive. The sequencing input was PBMCs. The chain uses TRBV27 and TRBJ1-5; no firm D call. The DNA of the CDR3 is TGTGCCAGCAGCCTAGATGGGAGTCAGCCCCAGCATTTT. Protein sequence: CASSLDGSQPQHF.